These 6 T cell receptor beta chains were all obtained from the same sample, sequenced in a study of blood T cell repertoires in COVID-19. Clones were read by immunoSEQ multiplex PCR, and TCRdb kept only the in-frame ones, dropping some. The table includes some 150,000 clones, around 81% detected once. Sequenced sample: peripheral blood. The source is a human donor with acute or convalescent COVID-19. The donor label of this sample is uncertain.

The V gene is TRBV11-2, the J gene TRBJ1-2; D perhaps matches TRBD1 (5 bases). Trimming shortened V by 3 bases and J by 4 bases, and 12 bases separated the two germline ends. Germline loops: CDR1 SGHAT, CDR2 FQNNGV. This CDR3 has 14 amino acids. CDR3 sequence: CASSFIRGGYGYTF. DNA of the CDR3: TGTGCCAGCAGCTTTATACGGGGGGGCTATGGCTACACCTTC.

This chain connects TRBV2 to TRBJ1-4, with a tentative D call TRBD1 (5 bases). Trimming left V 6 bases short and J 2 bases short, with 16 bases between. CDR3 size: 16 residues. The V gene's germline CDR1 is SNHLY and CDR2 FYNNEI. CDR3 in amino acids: CASSQEGLVTNEKLFF. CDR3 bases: TGTGCCAGCAGCCAGGAGGGGCTCGTCACTAATGAAAAACTGTTTTTT.

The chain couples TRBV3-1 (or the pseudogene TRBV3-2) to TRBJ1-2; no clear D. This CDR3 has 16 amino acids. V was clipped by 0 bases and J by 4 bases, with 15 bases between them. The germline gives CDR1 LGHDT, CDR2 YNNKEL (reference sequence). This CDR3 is CASSQDIQAGPYGYTF. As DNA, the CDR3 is TGTGCCAGCAGCCAAGATATTCAGGCGGGCCCCTATGGCTACACCTTC.

CDR3 DNA sequence: TGTGCCAGCAGCCACCCCAAGGACAGGGAGTACACCGGGGAGCTGTTTTTT. It yields the protein CASSHPKDREYTGELFF. The rearrangement uses TRBV3-1 (or the pseudogene TRBV3-2) and TRBJ2-2; TRBD1 aligns across 8 bases. Germline assignment: CDR1 LGHDT and CDR2 YNNKEL (reference sequence). CDR3 size: 17 residues. Trimming took 3 bases from V and 3 from J; bases not matched to a gene: 9.

The CDR3 loop reads CASSLGQLDEQFF. The CDR3, as DNA: TGTGCCAGCAGCTTGGGGCAACTGGATGAGCAGTTCTTC. The genes are TRBV11-1 and TRBJ2-1; TRBD1 might be the D (5 bases). This CDR3 has 13 amino acids. V lost 3 bases, J lost 8 bases, and 11 bases lay in between. In germline, CDR1 is SGHAT, CDR2 FQDESV (reference sequence).

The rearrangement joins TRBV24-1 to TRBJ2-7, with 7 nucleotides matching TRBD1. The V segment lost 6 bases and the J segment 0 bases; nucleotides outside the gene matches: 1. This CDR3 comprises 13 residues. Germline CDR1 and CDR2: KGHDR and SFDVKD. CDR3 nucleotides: TGTGCCACCAGTAACAGGGGCTCCTACGAGCAGTACTTC. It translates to CATSNRGSYEQYF.